A selection of T cell receptor beta chains follows, all from one sample in a study of T-cell reconstitution after alpha-beta-depleted transplantation in children. TCRdb processed the PCR reads anew with MiXCR; each CDR3 protein has one entry. The table includes 450,000 to 700,000 distinct CDR3 sequences, roughly 27% detected once. The sample was PBMCs, taken before TCRalphabeta/CD19-depleted stem cell transplant. These receptors were collected from a boy younger than two with Wiskott-Aldrich syndrome, due to receive a stem cell transplant. The CDR3 runs from the conserved cysteine through the conserved F or W. The order of the fields is D gene, CDR3 length, V gene, clone size, J gene, CDR3 DNA, CDR3 protein. D genes are given only for firm matches. The size field is filled for only some rows; it gives once, few, many or a size class.

d_call: -
cdr3_length: 13
v_call: TRBV28
clone_size: -
j_call: TRBJ2-5
cdr3_nt: TGTGCCAGCAGTTTTGGGTGGAGGCGAGCCCAGTACTTC
cdr3_aa: CASSFGWRRAQYF

d_call: -
cdr3_length: 12
v_call: TRBV7-8
clone_size: -
j_call: TRBJ2-3
cdr3_nt: TGTGCCAGCAGCTTCGTACGGGATACGCAGTATTTT
cdr3_aa: CASSFVRDTQYF

d_call: -
cdr3_length: 14
v_call: TRBV5-4
clone_size: -
j_call: TRBJ2-1
cdr3_nt: TGTGCCAGCAGCTTGCAAATCAGGGAAGTTGAGCAGTTCTTC
cdr3_aa: CASSLQIREVEQFF

d_call: TRBD2
cdr3_length: 16
v_call: TRBV5-1
clone_size: -
j_call: TRBJ2-7
cdr3_nt: TGCGCCAGCAGCTTGGTTGCGGGAGGGCCATCCTACGAGCAGTACTTC
cdr3_aa: CASSLVAGGPSYEQYF

d_call: TRBD1
cdr3_length: 16
v_call: TRBV5-1
clone_size: -
j_call: TRBJ2-3
cdr3_nt: TGCGCCAGCAGCTTGGGACAGGGCCCCCGAACAGATACGCAGTATTTT
cdr3_aa: CASSLGQGPRTDTQYF

d_call: -
cdr3_length: 16
v_call: TRBV28
clone_size: few
j_call: TRBJ1-4
cdr3_nt: TGTGCCAGCAGTTTATCTATGCGGAGCCGGGAGGAAAAACTGTTTTTT
cdr3_aa: CASSLSMRSREEKLFF

d_call: -
cdr3_length: 16
v_call: TRBV5-1
clone_size: -
j_call: TRBJ2-1
cdr3_nt: TGCGCCAGCAGCGTAACTATGGGGACCGCGAAAGGTGAGCAGTTCTTC
cdr3_aa: CASSVTMGTAKGEQFF

d_call: TRBD1
cdr3_length: 18
v_call: TRBV5-1
clone_size: once
j_call: TRBJ2-6
cdr3_nt: TGCGCCAGCAGCTTGGCCCAGGACAGGACCACTGTGGCCAACGTCCTGACTTTC
cdr3_aa: CASSLAQDRTTVANVLTF

d_call: -
cdr3_length: 14
v_call: TRBV5-1
clone_size: few
j_call: TRBJ2-1
cdr3_nt: TGCGCCAGCAGCTCCCAGTCGGACTACAATGAGCAGTTCTTC
cdr3_aa: CASSSQSDYNEQFF

d_call: TRBD2
cdr3_length: 16
v_call: TRBV27
clone_size: -
j_call: TRBJ2-6
cdr3_nt: TGTGCCAGCAGGCGGGGGACTACCTCTGGGGCCAACGTCCTGACTTTC
cdr3_aa: CASRRGTTSGANVLTF

d_call: TRBD2
cdr3_length: 16
v_call: TRBV20-1
clone_size: few
j_call: TRBJ2-7
cdr3_nt: TGCAGTGCCACTAAGCTAGCGGGAGGAGTCTCCTACGAGCAGTACTTC
cdr3_aa: CSATKLAGGVSYEQYF

d_call: TRBD2
cdr3_length: 14
v_call: TRBV29-1
clone_size: once
j_call: TRBJ2-1
cdr3_nt: TGCAGCGTTTCTCTAGCGGGAGTCTACAATGAGCAGTTCTTC
cdr3_aa: CSVSLAGVYNEQFF

d_call: TRBD1
cdr3_length: 13
v_call: TRBV29-1
clone_size: few
j_call: TRBJ2-7
cdr3_nt: TGCAGCGTTTGGGGACAGCCACTCTACGAGCAGTACTTC
cdr3_aa: CSVWGQPLYEQYF

d_call: TRBD1
cdr3_length: 15
v_call: TRBV4-1
clone_size: -
j_call: TRBJ1-2
cdr3_nt: TGCGCCAGCAGCCAAACACAGGGGACTAACTATGGCTACACCTTC
cdr3_aa: CASSQTQGTNYGYTF

d_call: TRBD1
cdr3_length: 14
v_call: TRBV20-1
clone_size: -
j_call: TRBJ2-3
cdr3_nt: TGCAGTGCGAGGGACAGGGAGCCCACAGATACGCAGTATTTT
cdr3_aa: CSARDREPTDTQYF

d_call: TRBD1
cdr3_length: 14
v_call: TRBV7-9
clone_size: few
j_call: TRBJ2-7
cdr3_nt: TGTGCCAGCAAAAAGACAGGGGTGGCCTACGAGCAGTACTTC
cdr3_aa: CASKKTGVAYEQYF

d_call: -
cdr3_length: 15
v_call: TRBV14
clone_size: -
j_call: TRBJ2-7
cdr3_nt: TGTGCCAGCAGCCAAGGCATGGGTGCTTACTACGAGCAGTACTTC
cdr3_aa: CASSQGMGAYYEQYF

d_call: -
cdr3_length: 14
v_call: TRBV7-8
clone_size: -
j_call: TRBJ2-2
cdr3_nt: TGTGCCAGCAGCTTAGTTATTGGAACCGGGGAGCTGTTTTTT
cdr3_aa: CASSLVIGTGELFF

d_call: -
cdr3_length: 16
v_call: TRBV12-3/TRBV12-4
clone_size: -
j_call: TRBJ2-2
cdr3_nt: TGTGCCAGCAGTTCCGGTACCGGGACACCCACCGGGGAGCTGTTTTTT
cdr3_aa: CASSSGTGTPTGELFF

d_call: -
cdr3_length: 14
v_call: TRBV7-2
clone_size: -
j_call: TRBJ2-4
cdr3_nt: TGTGCCAGCAGCGGGATGGGAGCCAAAAACATTCAGTACTTC
cdr3_aa: CASSGMGAKNIQYF

d_call: -
cdr3_length: 15
v_call: TRBV12-3/TRBV12-4
clone_size: -
j_call: TRBJ2-3
cdr3_nt: TGTGCCAGCAGTCCCATTCATACACCCACAGATACGCAGTATTTT
cdr3_aa: CASSPIHTPTDTQYF

d_call: -
cdr3_length: 14
v_call: TRBV6-1
clone_size: few
j_call: TRBJ2-1
cdr3_nt: TGTGCCAGCAGTCGGACCCGGACCTACAATGAGCAGTTCTTC
cdr3_aa: CASSRTRTYNEQFF

d_call: -
cdr3_length: 18
v_call: TRBV7-8
clone_size: -
j_call: TRBJ2-7
cdr3_nt: TGTGCCAGCAGCTTAGTTATCCCCGGGAGCAGAACACTCTACGAGCAGTACTTC
cdr3_aa: CASSLVIPGSRTLYEQYF

d_call: TRBD1
cdr3_length: 15
v_call: TRBV4-1
clone_size: -
j_call: TRBJ2-7
cdr3_nt: TGCGCCAGCAGCCAAGGCGGACAGGGTTCCTACGAGCAGTACTTC
cdr3_aa: CASSQGGQGSYEQYF

d_call: -
cdr3_length: 13
v_call: TRBV12-3/TRBV12-4
clone_size: few
j_call: TRBJ1-6
cdr3_nt: TGTGCCAGCAGTTGGCAGGATGATTCACCCCTCCACTTT
cdr3_aa: CASSWQDDSPLHF

d_call: TRBD2
cdr3_length: 18
v_call: TRBV12-3/TRBV12-4
clone_size: -
j_call: TRBJ2-1
cdr3_nt: TGTGCCAGCAGTTTAGGGACTAGCGCGAAGGGAGGGGACAATGAGCAGTTCTTC
cdr3_aa: CASSLGTSAKGGDNEQFF